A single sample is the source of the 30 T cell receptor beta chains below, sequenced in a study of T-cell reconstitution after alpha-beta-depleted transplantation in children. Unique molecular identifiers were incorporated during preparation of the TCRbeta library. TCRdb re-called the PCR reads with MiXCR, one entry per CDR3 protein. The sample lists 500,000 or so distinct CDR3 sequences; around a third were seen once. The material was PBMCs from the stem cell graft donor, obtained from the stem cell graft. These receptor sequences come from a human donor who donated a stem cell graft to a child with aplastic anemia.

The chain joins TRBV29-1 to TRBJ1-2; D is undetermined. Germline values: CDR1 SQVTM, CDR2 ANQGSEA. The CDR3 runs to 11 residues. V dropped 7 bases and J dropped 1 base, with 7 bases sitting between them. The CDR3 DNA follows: TGCAGCGCCCAGGTTAACTATGGCTACACCTTC. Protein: CSAQVNYGYTF.

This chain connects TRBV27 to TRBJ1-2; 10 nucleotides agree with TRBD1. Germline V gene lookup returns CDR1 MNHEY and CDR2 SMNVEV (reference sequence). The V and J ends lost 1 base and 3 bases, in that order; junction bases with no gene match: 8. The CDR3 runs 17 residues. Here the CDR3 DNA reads TGTGCCAGCAGTTTATTACCGACAGGGGGCTGGGACTATGGCTACACCTTC. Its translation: CASSLLPTGGWDYGYTF.

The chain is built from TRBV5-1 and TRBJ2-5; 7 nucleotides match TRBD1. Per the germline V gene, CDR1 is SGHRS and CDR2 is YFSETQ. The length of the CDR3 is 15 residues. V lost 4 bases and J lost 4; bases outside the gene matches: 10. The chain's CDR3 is CASSLIGQEGETQYF. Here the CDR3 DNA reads TGCGCCAGCAGCCTGATAGGACAGGAAGGAGAGACCCAGTACTTC. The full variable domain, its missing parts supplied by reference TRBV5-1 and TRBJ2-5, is KAGVTQTPRYLIKTRGQQVTLSCSPISGHRSVSWYQQTPGQGLQFLFEYFSETQRNKGNFPGRFSGRQFSNSRSEMNVSTLELGDSALYLCASSLIGQEGETQYFGPGTRLLVL.

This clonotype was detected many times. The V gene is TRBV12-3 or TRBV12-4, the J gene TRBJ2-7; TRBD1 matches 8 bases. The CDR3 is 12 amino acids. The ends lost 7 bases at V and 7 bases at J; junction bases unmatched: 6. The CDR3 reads CASNGQGGEQYF. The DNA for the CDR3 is TGTGCCAGCAACGGACAGGGTGGTGAGCAGTACTTC.

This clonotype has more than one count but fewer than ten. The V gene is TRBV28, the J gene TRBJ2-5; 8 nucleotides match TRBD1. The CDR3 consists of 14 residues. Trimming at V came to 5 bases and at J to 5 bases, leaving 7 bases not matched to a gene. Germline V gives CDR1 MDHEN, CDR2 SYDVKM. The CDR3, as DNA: TGTGCCAGCAGTGTCCGAGACAGGGGCGAGACCCAGTACTTC. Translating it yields CASSVRDRGETQYF.

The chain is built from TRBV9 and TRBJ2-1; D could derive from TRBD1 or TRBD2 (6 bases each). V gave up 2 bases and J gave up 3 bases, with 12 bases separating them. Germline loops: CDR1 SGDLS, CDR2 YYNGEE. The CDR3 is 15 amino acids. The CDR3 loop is CASSVGEGGYNEQFF. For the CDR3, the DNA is TGTGCCAGCAGCGTTGGAGAGGGGGGCTACAATGAGCAGTTCTTC.

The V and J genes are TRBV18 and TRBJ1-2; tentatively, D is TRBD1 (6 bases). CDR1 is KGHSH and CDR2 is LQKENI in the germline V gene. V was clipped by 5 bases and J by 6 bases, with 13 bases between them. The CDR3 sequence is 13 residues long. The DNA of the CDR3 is TGTGCCAGCTCATCACAGGGTATGGATGGCTACACCTTC. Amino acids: CASSSQGMDGYTF.

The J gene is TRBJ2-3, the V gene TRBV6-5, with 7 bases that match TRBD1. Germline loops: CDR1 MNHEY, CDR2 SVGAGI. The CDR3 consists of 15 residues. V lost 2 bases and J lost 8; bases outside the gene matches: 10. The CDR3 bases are TGTGCCAGCAGTTACCATCACAGGGGAGCTAGTACGCAGTATTTT. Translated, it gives CASSYHHRGASTQYF.

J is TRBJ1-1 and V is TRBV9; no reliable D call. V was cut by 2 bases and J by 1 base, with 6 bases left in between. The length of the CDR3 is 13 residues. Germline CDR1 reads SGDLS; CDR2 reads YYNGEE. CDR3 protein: CASSVWENTEAFF. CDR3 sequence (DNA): TGTGCCAGCAGCGTCTGGGAGAACACTGAAGCTTTCTTT. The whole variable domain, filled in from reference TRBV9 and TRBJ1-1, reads DSGVTQTPKHLITATGQRVTLRCSPRSGDLSVYWYQQSLDQGLQFLIQYYNGEERAKGNILERFSAQQFPDLHSELNLSSLELGDSALYFCASSVWENTEAFFGQGTRLTVV.

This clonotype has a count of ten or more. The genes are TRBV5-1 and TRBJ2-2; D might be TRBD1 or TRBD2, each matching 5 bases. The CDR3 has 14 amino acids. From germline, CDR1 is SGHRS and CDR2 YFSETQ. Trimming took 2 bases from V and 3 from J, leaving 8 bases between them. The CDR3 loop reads CASSLSGHTGELFF. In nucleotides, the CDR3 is TGCGCCAGCAGCTTATCGGGACACACCGGGGAGCTGTTTTTT. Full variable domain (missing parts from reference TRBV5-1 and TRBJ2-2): KAGVTQTPRYLIKTRGQQVTLSCSPISGHRSVSWYQQTPGQGLQFLFEYFSETQRNKGNFPGRFSGRQFSNSRSEMNVSTLELGDSALYLCASSLSGHTGELFFGEGSRLTVL.

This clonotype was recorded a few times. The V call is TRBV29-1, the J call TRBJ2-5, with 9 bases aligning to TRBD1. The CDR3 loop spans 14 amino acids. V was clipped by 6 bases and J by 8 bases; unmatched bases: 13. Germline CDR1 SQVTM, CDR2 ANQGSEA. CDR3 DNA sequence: TGCAGCGTGGCCGGGACAGGGAGTTTTTCAACCCAGTACTTC. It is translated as CSVAGTGSFSTQYF.

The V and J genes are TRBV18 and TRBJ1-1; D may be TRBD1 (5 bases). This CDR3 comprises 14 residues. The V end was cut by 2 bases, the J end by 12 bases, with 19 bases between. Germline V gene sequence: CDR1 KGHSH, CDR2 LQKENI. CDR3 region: CASSPGGTDLATFF. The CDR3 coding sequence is TGTGCCAGCTCACCAGGCGGGACGGACCTGGCAACTTTCTTT.

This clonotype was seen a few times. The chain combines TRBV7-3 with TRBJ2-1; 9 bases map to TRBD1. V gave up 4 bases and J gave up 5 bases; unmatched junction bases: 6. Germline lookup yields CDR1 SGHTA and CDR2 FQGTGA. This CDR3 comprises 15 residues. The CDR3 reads CASSSGTGSHNEQFF. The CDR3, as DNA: TGTGCCAGCAGCTCCGGGACAGGGTCCCACAATGAGCAGTTCTTC.

CDR3 nucleotides: TGTGCCAGCAGCTTACCGGGACTAGCGGGAGCTACCGAGCAGTACTTC. This translates into CASSLPGLAGATEQYF. The chain has TRBV7-2 and TRBJ2-7, with 14 bases aligning to TRBD2. After removal of 2 bases from V and 6 bases from J, the junction contained 6 bases not matched to a gene. The CDR3 contains 16 residues. The germline gives CDR1 SGHTA, CDR2 FQGNSA.

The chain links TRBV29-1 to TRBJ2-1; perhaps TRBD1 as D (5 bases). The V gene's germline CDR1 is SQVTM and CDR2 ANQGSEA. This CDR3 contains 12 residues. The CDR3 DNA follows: TGCAGAATCAGTGGGGCTAGGAATGAGCAGTTCTTC. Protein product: CRISGARNEQFF.

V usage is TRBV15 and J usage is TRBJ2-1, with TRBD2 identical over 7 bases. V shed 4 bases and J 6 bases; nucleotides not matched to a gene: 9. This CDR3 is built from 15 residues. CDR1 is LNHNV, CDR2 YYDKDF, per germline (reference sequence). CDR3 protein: CATSTGLDRGNEQFF. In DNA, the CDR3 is TGTGCCACCAGCACCGGACTAGACCGGGGCAATGAGCAGTTCTTC.

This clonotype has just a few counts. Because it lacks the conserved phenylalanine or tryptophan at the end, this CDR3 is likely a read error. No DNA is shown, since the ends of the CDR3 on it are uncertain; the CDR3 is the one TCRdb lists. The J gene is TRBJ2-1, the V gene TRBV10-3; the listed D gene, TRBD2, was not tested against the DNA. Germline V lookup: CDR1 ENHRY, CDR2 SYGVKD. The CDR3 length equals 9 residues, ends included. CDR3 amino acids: CATGQREGS.

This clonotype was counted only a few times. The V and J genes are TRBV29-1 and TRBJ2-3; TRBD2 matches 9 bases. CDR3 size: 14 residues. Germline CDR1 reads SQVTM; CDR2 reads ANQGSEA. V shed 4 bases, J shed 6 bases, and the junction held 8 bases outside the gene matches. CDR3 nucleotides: TGCAGCGTTGGCGGGCTAGCGGGAAGTGATACGCAGTATTTT. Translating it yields CSVGGLAGSDTQYF.

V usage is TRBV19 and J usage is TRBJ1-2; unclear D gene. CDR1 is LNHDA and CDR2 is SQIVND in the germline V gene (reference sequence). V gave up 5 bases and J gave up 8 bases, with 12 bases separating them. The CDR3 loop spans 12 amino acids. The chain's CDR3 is CASSALARGYTF. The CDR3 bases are TGTGCCAGTAGTGCCCTCGCTCGGGGCTACACCTTC.

CDR3: CASSPRGREVEETQYF. CDR3 in DNA: TGTGCCAGTAGTCCGCGAGGGAGGGAGGTCGAGGAGACCCAGTACTTC. V gene TRBV19 combines with J gene TRBJ2-5; TRBD2 matches 7 bases. Trimming took 5 bases from V and 5 from J; bases not matched to a gene: 14. CDR3 length: 16 residues. Germline lookup yields CDR1 LNHDA and CDR2 SQIVND (reference sequence).

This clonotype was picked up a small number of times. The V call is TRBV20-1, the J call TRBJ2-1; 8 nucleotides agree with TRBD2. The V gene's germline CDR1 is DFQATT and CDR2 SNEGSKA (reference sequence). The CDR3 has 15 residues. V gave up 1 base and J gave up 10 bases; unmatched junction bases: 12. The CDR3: CSARAPKAGEGEQFF. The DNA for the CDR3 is TGCAGTGCTAGAGCCCCCAAAGCGGGGGAGGGGGAGCAGTTCTTC.

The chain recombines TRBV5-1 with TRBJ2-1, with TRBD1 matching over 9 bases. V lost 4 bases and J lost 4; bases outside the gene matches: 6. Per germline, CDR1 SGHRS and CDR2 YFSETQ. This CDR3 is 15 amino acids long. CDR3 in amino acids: CASSLRDREYNEQFF. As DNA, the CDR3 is TGCGCCAGCAGCCTCCGGGACAGGGAATACAATGAGCAGTTCTTC.

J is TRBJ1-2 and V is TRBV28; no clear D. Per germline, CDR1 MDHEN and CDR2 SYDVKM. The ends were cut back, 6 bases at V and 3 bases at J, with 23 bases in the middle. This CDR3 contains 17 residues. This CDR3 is CASSYLGPATKDYGYTF. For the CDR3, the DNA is TGTGCCAGCAGCTATTTGGGCCCGGCGACAAAAGACTATGGCTACACCTTC.

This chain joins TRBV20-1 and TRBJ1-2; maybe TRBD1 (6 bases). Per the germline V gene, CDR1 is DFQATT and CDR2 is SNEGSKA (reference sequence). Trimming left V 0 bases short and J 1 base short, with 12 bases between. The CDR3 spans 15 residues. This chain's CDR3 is CSARDKGTLNYGYTF. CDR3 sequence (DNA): TGCAGTGCTAGAGATAAAGGGACACTTAACTATGGCTACACCTTC.

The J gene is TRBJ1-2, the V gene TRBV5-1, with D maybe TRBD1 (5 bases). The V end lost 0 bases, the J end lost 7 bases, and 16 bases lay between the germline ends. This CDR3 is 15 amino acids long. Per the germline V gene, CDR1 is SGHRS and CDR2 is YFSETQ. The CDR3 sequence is CASSLVPGGEGGYTF. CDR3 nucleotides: TGCGCCAGCAGCTTGGTACCCGGGGGTGAAGGTGGCTACACCTTC.

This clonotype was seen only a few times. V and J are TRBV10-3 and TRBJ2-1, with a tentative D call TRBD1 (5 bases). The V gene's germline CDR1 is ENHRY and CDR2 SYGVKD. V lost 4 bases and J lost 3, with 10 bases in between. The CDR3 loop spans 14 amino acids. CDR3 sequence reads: CAISGPDSYNEQFF. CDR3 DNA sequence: TGTGCCATCAGTGGGCCTGACAGCTACAATGAGCAGTTCTTC.

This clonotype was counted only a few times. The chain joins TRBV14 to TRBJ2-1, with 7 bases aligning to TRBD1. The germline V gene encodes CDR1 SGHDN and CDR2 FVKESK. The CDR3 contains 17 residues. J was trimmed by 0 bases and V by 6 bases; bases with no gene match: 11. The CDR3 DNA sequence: TGTGCCAGCAGTTTTACAGGGGTCTCAAGCTCCTACAATGAGCAGTTCTTC. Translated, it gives CASSFTGVSSSYNEQFF.

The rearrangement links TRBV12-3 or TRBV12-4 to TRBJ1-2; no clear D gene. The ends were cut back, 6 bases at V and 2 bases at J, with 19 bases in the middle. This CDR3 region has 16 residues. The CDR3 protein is CASSLARTGTNYGYTF. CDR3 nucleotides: TGTGCCAGCAGCCTTGCCCGCACGGGAACCAACTATGGCTACACCTTC.

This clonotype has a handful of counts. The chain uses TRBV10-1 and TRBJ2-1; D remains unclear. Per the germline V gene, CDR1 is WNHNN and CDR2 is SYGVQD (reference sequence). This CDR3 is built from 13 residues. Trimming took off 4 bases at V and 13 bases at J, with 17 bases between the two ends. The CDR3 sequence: CASSVVSSGGQFF. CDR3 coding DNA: TGCGCCAGCAGTGTGGTCTCGTCGGGTGGTCAGTTCTTC.

This CDR3 reads CASSLTGQSEQYV. CDR3 nucleotides: TGTGCCAGCAGTTTAACAGGGCAAAGCGAGCAGTACGTC. The chain has TRBV12-3 or TRBV12-4 and TRBJ2-7; D is possibly TRBD1 (6 bases). CDR3 length: 13 residues. Trimming removed 2 bases at V and 6 bases at J, with 11 bases between.